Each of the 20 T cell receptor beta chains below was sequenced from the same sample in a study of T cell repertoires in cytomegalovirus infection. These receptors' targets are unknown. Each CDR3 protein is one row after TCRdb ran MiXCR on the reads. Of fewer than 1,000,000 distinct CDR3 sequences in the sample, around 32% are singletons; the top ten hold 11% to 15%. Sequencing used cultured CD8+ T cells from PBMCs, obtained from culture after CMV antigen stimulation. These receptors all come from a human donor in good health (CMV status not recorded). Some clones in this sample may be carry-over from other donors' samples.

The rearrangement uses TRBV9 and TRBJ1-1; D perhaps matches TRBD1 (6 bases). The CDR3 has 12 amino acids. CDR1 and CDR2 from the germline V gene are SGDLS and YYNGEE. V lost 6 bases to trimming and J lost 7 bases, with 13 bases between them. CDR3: CASNTGGGEAFF. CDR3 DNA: TGTGCCAGCAACACCGGGGGCGGTGAAGCTTTCTTT. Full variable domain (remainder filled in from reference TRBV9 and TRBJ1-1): DSGVTQTPKHLITATGQRVTLRCSPRSGDLSVYWYQQSLDQGLQFLIQYYNGEERAKGNILERFSAQQFPDLHSELNLSSLELGDSALYFCASNTGGGEAFFGQGTRLTVV.

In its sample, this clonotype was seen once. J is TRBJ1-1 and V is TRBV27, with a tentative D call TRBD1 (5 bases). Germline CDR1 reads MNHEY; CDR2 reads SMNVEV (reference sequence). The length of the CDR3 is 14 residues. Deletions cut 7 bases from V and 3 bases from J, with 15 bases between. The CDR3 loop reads CASKFARADTEAFF. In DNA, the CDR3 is TGTGCCAGCAAGTTTGCCAGGGCGGACACTGAAGCTTTCTTT.

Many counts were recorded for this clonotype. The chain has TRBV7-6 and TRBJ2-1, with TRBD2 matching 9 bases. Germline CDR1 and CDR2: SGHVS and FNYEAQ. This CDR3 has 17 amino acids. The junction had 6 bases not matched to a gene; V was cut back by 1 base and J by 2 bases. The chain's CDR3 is CASSLVSSGETYNEQFF. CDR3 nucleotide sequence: TGTGCCAGCAGCTTAGTGTCTAGCGGGGAGACCTACAATGAGCAGTTCTTC. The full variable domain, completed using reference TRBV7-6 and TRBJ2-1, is GAGVSQSPRYKVTKRGQDVALRCDPISGHVSLYWYRQALGQGPEFLTYFNYEAQQDKSGLPNDRFSAERPEGSISTLTIQRTEQRDSAMYRCASSLVSSGETYNEQFFGPGTRLTVL.

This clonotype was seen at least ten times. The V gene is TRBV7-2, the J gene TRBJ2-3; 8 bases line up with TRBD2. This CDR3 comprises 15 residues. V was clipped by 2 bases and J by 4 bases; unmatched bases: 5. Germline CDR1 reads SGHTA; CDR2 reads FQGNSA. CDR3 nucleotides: TGTGCCAGCAGCTTAACGGGGGGGCGCTCAGATACGCAGTATTTT. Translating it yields CASSLTGGRSDTQYF.

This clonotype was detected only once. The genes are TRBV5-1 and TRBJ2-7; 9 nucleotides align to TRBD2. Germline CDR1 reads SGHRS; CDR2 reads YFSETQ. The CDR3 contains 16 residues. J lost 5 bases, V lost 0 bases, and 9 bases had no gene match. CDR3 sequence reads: CASSLESSGVQDEQYF. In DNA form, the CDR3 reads TGCGCCAGCAGCTTGGAGTCTAGCGGGGTTCAGGACGAGCAGTACTTC.

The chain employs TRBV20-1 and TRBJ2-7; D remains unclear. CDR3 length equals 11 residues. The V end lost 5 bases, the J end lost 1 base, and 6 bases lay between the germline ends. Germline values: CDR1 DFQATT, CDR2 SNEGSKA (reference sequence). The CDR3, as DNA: TGCAGTGCTCAATTTTCCTACGAGCAGTACTTC. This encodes CSAQFSYEQYF.

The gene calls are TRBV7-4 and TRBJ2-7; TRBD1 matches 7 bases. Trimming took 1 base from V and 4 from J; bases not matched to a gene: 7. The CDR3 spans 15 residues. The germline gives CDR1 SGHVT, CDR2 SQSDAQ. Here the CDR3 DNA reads TGTGCCAGCAGCTTAGGGGGCAGGGGGATTTACGAGCAGTACTTC. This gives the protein CASSLGGRGIYEQYF. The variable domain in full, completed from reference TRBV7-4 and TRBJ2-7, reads GAGVSQSPRYKVAKRGRDVALRCDSISGHVTLYWYRQTLGQGSEVLTYSQSDAQRDKSGRPSGRFSAERPERSVSTLKIQRTEQGDSAVYLCASSLGGRGIYEQYFGPGTRLTVT.

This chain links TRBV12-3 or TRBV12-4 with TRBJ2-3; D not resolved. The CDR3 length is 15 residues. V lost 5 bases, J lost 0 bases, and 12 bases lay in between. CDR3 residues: CASSPIRASTDTQYF. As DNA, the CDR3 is TGTGCCAGCAGTCCGATAAGAGCTAGCACAGATACGCAGTATTTT.

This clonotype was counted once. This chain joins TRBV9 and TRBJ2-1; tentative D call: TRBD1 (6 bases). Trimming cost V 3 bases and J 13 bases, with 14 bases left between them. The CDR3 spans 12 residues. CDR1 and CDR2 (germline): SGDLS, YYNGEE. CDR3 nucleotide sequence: TGTGCCAGCAGCGGCTTGGACAGAACTCAGTTCTTC. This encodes CASSGLDRTQFF. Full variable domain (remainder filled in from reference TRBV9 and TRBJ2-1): DSGVTQTPKHLITATGQRVTLRCSPRSGDLSVYWYQQSLDQGLQFLIQYYNGEERAKGNILERFSAQQFPDLHSELNLSSLELGDSALYFCASSGLDRTQFFGPGTRLTVL.

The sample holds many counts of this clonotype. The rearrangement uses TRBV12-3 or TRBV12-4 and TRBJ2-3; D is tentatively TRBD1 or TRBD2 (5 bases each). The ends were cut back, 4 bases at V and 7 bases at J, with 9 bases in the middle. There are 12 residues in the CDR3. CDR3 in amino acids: CASSWDGYTQYF. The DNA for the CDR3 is TGTGCCAGCAGTTGGGACGGCTATACGCAGTATTTT.

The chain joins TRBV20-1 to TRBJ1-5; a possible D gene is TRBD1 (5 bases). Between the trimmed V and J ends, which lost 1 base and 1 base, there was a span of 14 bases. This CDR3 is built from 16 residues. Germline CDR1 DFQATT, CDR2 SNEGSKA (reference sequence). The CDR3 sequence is CSARVAWQGSNQPQHF. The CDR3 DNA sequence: TGCAGTGCTAGAGTTGCGTGGCAGGGAAGCAATCAGCCCCAGCATTTT.

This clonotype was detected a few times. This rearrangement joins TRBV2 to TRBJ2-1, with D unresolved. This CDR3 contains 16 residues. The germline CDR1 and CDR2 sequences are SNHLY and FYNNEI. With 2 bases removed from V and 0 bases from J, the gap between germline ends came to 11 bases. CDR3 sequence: CASSEYGLSSYNEQFF. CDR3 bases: TGTGCCAGCAGTGAATACGGCTTAAGCTCCTACAATGAGCAGTTCTTC. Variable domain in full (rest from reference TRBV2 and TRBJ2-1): EPEVTQTPSHQVTQMGQEVILRCVPISNHLYFYWYRQILGQKVEFLVSFYNNEISEKSEIFDDQFSVERPDGSNFTLKIRSTKLEDSAMYFCASSEYGLSSYNEQFFGPGTRLTVL.

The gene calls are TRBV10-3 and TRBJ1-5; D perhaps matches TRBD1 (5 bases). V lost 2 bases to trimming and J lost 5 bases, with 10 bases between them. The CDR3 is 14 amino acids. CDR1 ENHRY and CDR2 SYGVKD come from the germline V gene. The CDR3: CAISERDAHQPQHF. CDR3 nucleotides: TGTGCCATCAGTGAGCGGGACGCTCATCAGCCCCAGCATTTT.

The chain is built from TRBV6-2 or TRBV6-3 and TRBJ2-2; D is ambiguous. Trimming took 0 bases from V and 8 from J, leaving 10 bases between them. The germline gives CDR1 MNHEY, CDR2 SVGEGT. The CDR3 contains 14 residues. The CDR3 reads CASSYSSSVGELFF. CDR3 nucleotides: TGTGCCAGCAGTTACTCTTCTTCCGTGGGGGAGCTGTTTTTT.

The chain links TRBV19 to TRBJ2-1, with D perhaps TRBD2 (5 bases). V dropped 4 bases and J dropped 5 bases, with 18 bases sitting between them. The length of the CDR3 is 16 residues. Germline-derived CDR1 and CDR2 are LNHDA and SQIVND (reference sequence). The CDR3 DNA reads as TGTGCCAGTAGTAATATGAGGGCAGGCCGCCACAATGAGCAGTTCTTC. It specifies CASSNMRAGRHNEQFF.

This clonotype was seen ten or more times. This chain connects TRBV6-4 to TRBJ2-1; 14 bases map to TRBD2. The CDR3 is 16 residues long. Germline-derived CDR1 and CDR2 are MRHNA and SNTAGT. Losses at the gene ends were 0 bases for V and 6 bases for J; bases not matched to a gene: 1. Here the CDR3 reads CASSDSTSGGANEQFF. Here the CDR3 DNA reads TGTGCCAGCAGTGACTCGACTAGCGGGGGGGCCAATGAGCAGTTCTTC.

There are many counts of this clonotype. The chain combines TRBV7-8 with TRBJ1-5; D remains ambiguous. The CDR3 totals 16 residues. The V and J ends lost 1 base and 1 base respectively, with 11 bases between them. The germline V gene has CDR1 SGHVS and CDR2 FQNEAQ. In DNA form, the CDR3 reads TGTGCCAGCAGCTTAGAACCACCCTCCAGCAATCAGCCCCAGCATTTT. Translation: CASSLEPPSSNQPQHF.

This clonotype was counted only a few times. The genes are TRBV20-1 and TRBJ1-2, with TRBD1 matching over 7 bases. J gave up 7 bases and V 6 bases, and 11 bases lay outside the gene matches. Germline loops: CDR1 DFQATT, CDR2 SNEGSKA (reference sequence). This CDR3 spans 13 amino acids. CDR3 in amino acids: CSAGPQGDPGYTF. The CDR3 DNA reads TGCAGTGCGGGACCCCAGGGGGATCCTGGCTACACCTTC.

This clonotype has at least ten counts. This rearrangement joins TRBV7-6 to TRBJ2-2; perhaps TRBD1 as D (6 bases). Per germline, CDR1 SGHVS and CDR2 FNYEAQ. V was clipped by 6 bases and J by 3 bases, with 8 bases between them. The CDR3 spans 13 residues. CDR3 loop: CASRGADTGELFF. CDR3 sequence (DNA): TGTGCCAGCAGGGGGGCGGACACCGGGGAGCTGTTTTTT.

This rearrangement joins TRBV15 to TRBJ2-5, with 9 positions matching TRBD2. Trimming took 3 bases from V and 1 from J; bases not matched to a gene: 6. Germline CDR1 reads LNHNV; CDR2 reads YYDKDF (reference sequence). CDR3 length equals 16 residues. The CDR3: CATSSRRLAVQETQYF. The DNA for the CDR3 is TGTGCCACCAGCAGCCGAAGACTAGCGGTCCAAGAGACCCAGTACTTC.